The text below deals with one T cell receptor (beta chain). The target antigen is unknown. Some clones are missing from TCRdb's copy, which holds only in-frame ones; the method was immunoSEQ multiplex PCR. Of tens of thousands of clones in the sample, about 89% were seen once. These data come from a study of early stage breast cancer tumors. In the study overall: ER+/PR+/HER2- status applied to about 70% of the 16 invasive breast tumors. The ER+/PR+/HER2- tumors included seven or eight ductal and a handful of lobular carcinomas.

Trimming removed 4 bases at V and 8 bases at J, with 6 bases between. This CDR3 has 11 residues. Germline CDR1 SNHLY, CDR2 FYNNEI. Study-wide results and caveats: Chain pairing and CD4, CD8 or FOXP3 expression were not captured. Compared with adjacent normal breast tissue, tumors showed about 2.5-fold greater T cell density and higher clonality.

This clonotype was obtained from a person aged 65-85 years with breast cancer. Sequencing was carried out using blood. This chain connects TRBV2 to TRBJ1-3; no clear D gene. The CDR3 spells CASSVRDTIYF. The CDR3 region has the DNA TGTGCCAGCAGTGTGAGGGACACCATATATTTT.